The rows below give T cell receptor beta chains drawn from one sample of a study of T cells after somatic rescue of genetic block. Method: immunoSEQ multiplex PCR; TCRdb's copy keeps in-frame clones and lacks some. The repertoire holds under 150,000 clones, with about 93% as singletons. Sequences were obtained from peripheral blood mononuclear cells (PBMCs). The receptors shown here come from a woman aged 18-30 years. Both conserved end residues are part of each CDR3. The D gene is left open where the match is weak. Not all rows give a size; the values are once, few, many and, for expanded clones, a class.

clone_size: .; d_call: .; v_call: TRBV19; j_call: TRBJ1-1; cdr3_aa: CASSIGFGDEAFF; cdr3_nt: TGTGCCAGTAGTATAGGATTCGGAGATGAAGCTTTCTTT
clone_size: .; d_call: .; v_call: TRBV5-4; j_call: TRBJ1-2; cdr3_aa: CASSFPSSGYTF; cdr3_nt: TGTGCCAGCAGCTTTCCGTCCAGTGGCTACACCTTC
clone_size: .; d_call: TRBD1; v_call: TRBV14; j_call: TRBJ2-3; cdr3_aa: CASSPWTGVWTDTQYF; cdr3_nt: TGTGCCAGCAGCCCTTGGACAGGGGTATGGACAGATACGCAGTATTTT
clone_size: .; d_call: .; v_call: TRBV11-2; j_call: TRBJ1-2; cdr3_aa: CASSLVTGYGYTF; cdr3_nt: TGTGCCAGCAGCTTAGTAACAGGCTATGGCTACACCTTC
clone_size: .; d_call: .; v_call: TRBV28; j_call: TRBJ2-2; cdr3_aa: CASNPQGRGNTGELFF; cdr3_nt: TGTGCCAGCAACCCACAGGGTAGAGGGAACACCGGGGAGCTGTTTTTT
clone_size: .; d_call: .; v_call: TRBV7-8; j_call: TRBJ1-5; cdr3_aa: CASSLAMRNSQPQHF; cdr3_nt: TGTGCCAGCAGCTTAGCAATGAGGAATAGTCAGCCCCAGCATTTT
clone_size: .; d_call: .; v_call: TRBV9; j_call: TRBJ2-7; cdr3_aa: CASSVGGTPYEQYF; cdr3_nt: TGTGCCAGCAGCGTAGGGGGAACCCCCTACGAGCAGTACTTC
clone_size: .; d_call: .; v_call: TRBV6-5; j_call: TRBJ1-5; cdr3_aa: CASSRQGGYNQPQHF; cdr3_nt: TGTGCCAGCAGCCGGCAGGGAGGGTACAATCAGCCCCAGCATTTT
clone_size: .; d_call: .; v_call: TRBV11-2; j_call: TRBJ2-7; cdr3_aa: CASSLRSGRYEQYF; cdr3_nt: TGTGCCAGCAGCCTTAGATCCGGCCGGTACGAGCAGTACTTC
clone_size: .; d_call: .; v_call: TRBV19; j_call: TRBJ1-1; cdr3_aa: CASSMFGHAIYTEAFF; cdr3_nt: TGTGCCAGTAGTATGTTTGGCCACGCAATTTACACTGAAGCTTTCTTT
clone_size: .; d_call: .; v_call: TRBV28; j_call: TRBJ1-5; cdr3_aa: CASSFPGIGNQPQHF; cdr3_nt: TGTGCCAGCAGTTTCCCGGGGATAGGCAATCAGCCCCAGCATTTT
clone_size: .; d_call: TRBD1; v_call: TRBV5-1; j_call: TRBJ2-6; cdr3_aa: CASSSEGQPVSGANVLTF; cdr3_nt: TGCGCCAGCAGCTCTGAGGGACAGCCTGTCTCTGGGGCCAACGTCCTGACTTTC
clone_size: .; d_call: .; v_call: TRBV2; j_call: TRBJ1-2; cdr3_aa: CASSEGPGVVAF; cdr3_nt: TGTGCCAGCAGTGAAGGGCCAGGGGTCGTGGCCTTC
clone_size: .; d_call: .; v_call: TRBV4-3; j_call: TRBJ1-2; cdr3_aa: CASSQDRVSSYGYTF; cdr3_nt: TGCGCCAGCAGCCAAGATCGGGTCAGCTCCTATGGCTACACCTTC
clone_size: .; d_call: TRBD1; v_call: TRBV7-2; j_call: TRBJ1-1; cdr3_aa: CASSFNRGDTEAFF; cdr3_nt: TGTGCCAGCAGCTTTAACAGGGGTGACACTGAAGCTTTCTTT
clone_size: .; d_call: .; v_call: TRBV11-2; j_call: TRBJ1-2; cdr3_aa: CASSSMEQLNYGYTF; cdr3_nt: TGTGCCAGCAGCTCGATGGAGCAGTTGAACTATGGCTACACCTTC
clone_size: .; d_call: .; v_call: TRBV9; j_call: TRBJ1-6; cdr3_aa: CASSGGLEFNSPLHF; cdr3_nt: TGTGCCAGCAGCGGGGGACTGGAGTTTAATTCACCCCTCCACTTT
clone_size: .; d_call: .; v_call: TRBV7-8; j_call: TRBJ2-5; cdr3_aa: CASSLYSEEGQYF; cdr3_nt: TGTGCCAGCAGCTTATATTCGGAGGAGGGCCAGTACTTC
clone_size: .; d_call: TRBD1; v_call: TRBV5-1; j_call: TRBJ1-1; cdr3_aa: CASSSRRDSQRGNTEAFF; cdr3_nt: TGCGCCAGCAGCTCCCGTAGGGACAGCCAACGTGGGAACACTGAAGCTTTCTTT
clone_size: .; d_call: TRBD1; v_call: TRBV28; j_call: TRBJ2-3; cdr3_aa: CASSLTQGAADTQYF; cdr3_nt: TGTGCCAGCAGTTTAACACAGGGGGCTGCAGATACGCAGTATTTT
clone_size: .; d_call: TRBD1; v_call: TRBV7-7; j_call: TRBJ2-5; cdr3_aa: CASSLLGTGLQETQYF; cdr3_nt: TGTGCCAGCAGCTTGTTAGGGACAGGGTTACAAGAGACCCAGTACTTC
clone_size: .; d_call: TRBD1; v_call: TRBV4-3; j_call: TRBJ2-2; cdr3_aa: CASSQDVGTGTPGELFF; cdr3_nt: TGCGCCAGCAGCCAAGACGTCGGGACAGGAACGCCCGGGGAGCTGTTTTTT
clone_size: .; d_call: .; v_call: TRBV21-1; j_call: TRBJ2-6; cdr3_aa: CASSKVRGPGSGANVLTF; cdr3_nt: TGTGCCAGCAGCAAAGTAAGGGGACCTGGCTCTGGGGCCAACGTCCTGACTTTC
clone_size: .; d_call: TRBD1; v_call: TRBV9; j_call: TRBJ2-7; cdr3_aa: CASSVGGTGTYEQYF; cdr3_nt: TGTGCCAGCAGCGTAGGGGGGACAGGGACCTACGAGCAGTACTTC
clone_size: .; d_call: TRBD1; v_call: TRBV5-4; j_call: TRBJ1-2; cdr3_aa: CASSAGQFNYGYTF; cdr3_nt: TGTGCCAGCAGCGCGGGACAGTTCAACTATGGCTACACCTTC
clone_size: .; d_call: .; v_call: TRBV21-1; j_call: TRBJ1-1; cdr3_aa: CAGGSPGENTEAFF; cdr3_nt: TGTGCCGGGGGCAGTCCCGGGGAGAACACTGAAGCTTTCTTT
clone_size: .; d_call: .; v_call: TRBV5-5; j_call: TRBJ1-5; cdr3_aa: CASSLEGGWNQPQHF; cdr3_nt: TGTGCCAGCAGCTTGGAAGGAGGTTGGAATCAGCCCCAGCATTTT
clone_size: medium-sized; d_call: .; v_call: TRBV4-1; j_call: TRBJ1-2; cdr3_aa: CASSQSSGTYF; cdr3_nt: TGCGCCAGCAGCCAGTCCTCCGGGACTTACTTC
clone_size: once; d_call: .; v_call: TRBV7-6; j_call: TRBJ2-3; cdr3_aa: CASSLFERLSTDTQYF; cdr3_nt: TGTGCCAGCAGCTTATTCGAACGGCTAAGCACAGATACGCAGTATTTT
clone_size: .; d_call: .; v_call: TRBV4-3; j_call: TRBJ2-2; cdr3_aa: CASSQENGRGSTGELFF; cdr3_nt: TGCGCCAGCAGCCAAGAAAATGGGCGGGGATCCACCGGGGAGCTGTTTTTT
clone_size: .; d_call: TRBD1; v_call: TRBV28; j_call: TRBJ1-6; cdr3_aa: CASSFGDRENSPLHF; cdr3_nt: TGTGCCAGCAGTTTCGGGGACAGGGAAAATTCACCCCTCCACTTT
clone_size: .; d_call: .; v_call: TRBV6-5; j_call: TRBJ1-2; cdr3_aa: CASYSEGYGYTF; cdr3_nt: TGTGCCAGCTATTCTGAGGGTTATGGCTACACCTTC